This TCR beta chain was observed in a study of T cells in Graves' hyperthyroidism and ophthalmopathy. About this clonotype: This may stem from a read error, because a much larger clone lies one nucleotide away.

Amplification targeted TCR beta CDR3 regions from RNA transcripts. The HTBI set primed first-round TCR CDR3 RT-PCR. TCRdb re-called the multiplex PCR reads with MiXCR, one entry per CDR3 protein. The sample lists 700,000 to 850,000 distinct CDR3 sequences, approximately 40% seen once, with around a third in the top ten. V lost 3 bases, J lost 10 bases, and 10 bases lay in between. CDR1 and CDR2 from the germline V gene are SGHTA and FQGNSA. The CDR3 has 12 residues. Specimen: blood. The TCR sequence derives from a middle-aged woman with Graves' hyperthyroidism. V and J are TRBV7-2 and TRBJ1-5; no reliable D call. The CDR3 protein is CASSFGVYPQHF. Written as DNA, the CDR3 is TGTGCCAGCAGCTTCGGCGTTTATCCCCAGCATTTT.